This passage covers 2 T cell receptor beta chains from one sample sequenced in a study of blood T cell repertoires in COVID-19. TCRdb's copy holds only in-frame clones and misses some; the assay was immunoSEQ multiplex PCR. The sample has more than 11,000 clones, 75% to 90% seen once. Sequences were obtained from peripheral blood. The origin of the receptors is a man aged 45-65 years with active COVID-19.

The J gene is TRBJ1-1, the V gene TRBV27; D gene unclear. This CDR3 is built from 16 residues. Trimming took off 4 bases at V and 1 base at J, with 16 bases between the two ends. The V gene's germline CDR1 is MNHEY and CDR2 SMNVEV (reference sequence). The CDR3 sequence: CASSSLTPSGNTEAFF. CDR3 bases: TGTGCCAGCAGTTCCCTTACCCCCTCGGGGAACACTGAAGCTTTCTTT.

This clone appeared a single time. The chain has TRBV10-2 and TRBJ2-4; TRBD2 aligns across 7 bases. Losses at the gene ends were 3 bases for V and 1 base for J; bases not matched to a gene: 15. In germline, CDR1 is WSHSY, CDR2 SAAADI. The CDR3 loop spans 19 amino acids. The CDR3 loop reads CASSEVRLLRREAKNIQYF. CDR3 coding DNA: TGCGCCAGCAGTGAAGTGCGCCTTCTCCGGCGGGAGGCCAAAAACATTCAGTACTTC.